The clone carrying this T cell receptor beta chain was observed at least ten times. Its antigen is not known. The data stem from a study of spatial heterogeneity in lung cancer. About the research overall: The donor group consisted of around 66 patients who had untreated, early-stage non-small cell lung cancer. TCR and UMI combinations that were unique each appeared, on average, more than ten times in raw reads. Study outcomes and limitations: Blood contained ubiquitous expanded tumor TCRs more at resection than at follow-up.

The time point: blood at routine non-recurrence follow-up after resection. The input material, whole RNA from tumor, nontumor lung or frozen PBMC, was sequenced unsorted. This CDR3 region has 17 residues. In germline, CDR1 is MDHEN, CDR2 SYDVKM. The V end lost 3 bases, the J end lost 0 bases, and 14 bases lay between the germline ends. Unique molecular identifiers, one per molecule, were present on every TCR cDNA molecule. TCRdb re-called the 5' RACE reads through MiXCR, storing one row per CDR3 protein. The sample includes around 120,000 distinct CDR3 sequences, more than 9% of them seen just once. The chain combines TRBV28 with TRBJ1-4, with unresolved D. This TCR derives from a male donor with early-stage non-small cell lung cancer. This specimen was PBMCs, taken at follow-up. The DNA of the CDR3 is TGTGCCAGCAGTTTCGGAGAAAACGACGCAACTAATGAAAAACTGTTTTTT. Its protein is CASSFGENDATNEKLFF. Filled out from reference TRBV28 and TRBJ1-4, the complete variable domain reads DVKVTQSSRYLVKRTGEKVFLECVQDMDHENMFWYRQDPGLGLRLIYFSYDVKMKEKGDIPEGYSVSREKKERFSLILESASTNQTSMYLCASSFGENDATNEKLFFGSGTQLSVL.